A selection of T cell receptor beta chains follows, all from one sample in a study of blood T cell repertoires in COVID-19. Data came from immunoSEQ multiplex PCR; TCRdb stores just in-frame clones and leaves some out. The table lists about 120,000 clones, approximately 81% of them singletons, with about 40% in the top ten. Sequencing was carried out using peripheral blood. The receptors here all came from a man aged 40-50 years with active or convalescent COVID-19. Each CDR3 is given with its conserved first and last residue. A D gene is named only where the DNA matches it firmly. Clone sizes are given selectively: once, few, many, or a class where the clone is expanded.

d_call	clone_size	v_call	j_call	cdr3_nt	cdr3_aa
NA	many	TRBV10-1	TRBJ2-2	TGCGCCAGCAGTCTGACTGCAACCGGGGAGCTGTTTTTT	CASSLTATGELFF
NA	NA	TRBV24-1	TRBJ2-2	TGTGCCACCAGTGATTCCCCTCAGACCGGGGAGCTGTTTTTT	CATSDSPQTGELFF
NA	NA	TRBV5-5	TRBJ1-5	TGTGCCAGCAGCCGGACGGGGGTACTGGCCCAGCATTTT	CASSRTGVLAQHF
NA	once	TRBV6-6	TRBJ1-5	TGTGCCAGCAGTCCCAACGGGGGTATGTGGTCTAGCAATCAGCCCCAGCATTTT	CASSPNGGMWSSNQPQHF
NA	NA	TRBV21-1	TRBJ1-1	TGTGCCAGCAGCAAAGACCCAGCCAGGGGGCGCGGTCACACTGAAGCTTTCTTT	CASSKDPARGRGHTEAFF
NA	NA	TRBV11-2	TRBJ2-7	TGTGCCAGCAGCTTAGACGGGTTCCTGTCGTCCGAGCAGTACTTC	CASSLDGFLSSEQYF
TRBD2	few	TRBV4-1	TRBJ2-2	TGCGCCAGCAGCCAGGGCGGGAGGGCCAAAGGCGGGGAGCTGTTTTTT	CASSQGGRAKGGELFF
NA	once	TRBV5-1	TRBJ2-7	TGCGCCAGGCAGGGTAGGGACGAGCAGTACTTC	CARQGRDEQYF
NA	NA	TRBV19	TRBJ1-5	TGTGCCAGTAGCCTCGACAGAAATCAGCCCCAGCATTTT	CASSLDRNQPQHF
NA	NA	TRBV10-3	TRBJ2-5	TGTGCCATCAGTGAGTCGGAGAAAGAGACCCAGTACTTC	CAISESEKETQYF
NA	few	TRBV28	TRBJ1-2	TGTGCCAGCAGTTCAGGGGCCGGTGGCTACACCTTC	CASSSGAGGYTF
TRBD1	NA	TRBV19	TRBJ2-2	TGTGCCAGTAGTCCCCAGGGGGCGCCGGGGGAGCTGTTTTTT	CASSPQGAPGELFF
TRBD2	NA	TRBV10-3	TRBJ2-2	TGTGCCATCAGGCCGGGACTAGGAGGGACCGGGGAGCTGTTTTTT	CAIRPGLGGTGELFF
NA	NA	TRBV19	TRBJ2-1	TGTGCCAGTAGTATAGACCTTGACAATGAGCAGTTCTTC	CASSIDLDNEQFF
NA	NA	TRBV10-3	TRBJ2-7	TGTGCCATCAGTGAGCCTGACTACAGGGCGTACGAGCAGTACTTC	CAISEPDYRAYEQYF
TRBD1	few	TRBV11-3	TRBJ2-2	TGTGCCAGCAGCTTGAGGGGGACAGGGAGTTCCGGGGAGCTGTTTTTT	CASSLRGTGSSGELFF
TRBD1	NA	TRBV28	TRBJ1-1	TGTGCCAGCAGTTTACCCCTCGGGGACAGAGAAGCTTTCTTT	CASSLPLGDREAFF
NA	NA	TRBV19	TRBJ1-6	TGTGCCAGTAGTATCCAACTTTCACCCCTCCACTTT	CASSIQLSPLHF
NA	NA	TRBV2	TRBJ1-2	TGTGCCAGCAGTGAAGCCGGCTATGGCTACACCTTC	CASSEAGYGYTF
TRBD2	NA	TRBV11-3	TRBJ2-3	TGTGCCAGCAGTAAGACTAGCGGGGGCCCAGATACGCAGTATTTT	CASSKTSGGPDTQYF
NA	many	TRBV24-1	TRBJ1-5	TGTGCCACCAGTGACCAGTCCATCAGGCCCCAGCATTTT	CATSDQSIRPQHF
NA	NA	TRBV5-6	TRBJ1-5	TGTGCCAGCAGCTGGGGCGGGGGGAATAGCAATCAGCCCCAGCATTTT	CASSWGGGNSNQPQHF
NA	NA	TRBV19	TRBJ1-5	TGTGCCAGTAGTCCAATAAGGGCAGGGGCAGGGAGAGGGAGAGGGAGCAATCAGCCCCAGCATTTT	CASSPIRAGAGRGRGSNQPQHF
NA	NA	TRBV25-1	TRBJ1-1	TGTGCCAGCAGTGAATACGGCCCCTATCAGAGGGCTGAAGCTTTCTTT	CASSEYGPYQRAEAFF
NA	NA	TRBV2	TRBJ2-7	TGTGCCAGCAGTCAACACCCCTACGAGCAGTACTTC	CASSQHPYEQYF
NA	NA	TRBV21-1	TRBJ1-1	NA	CASSKGRDRGTWAAGTEAFF
NA	once	TRBV11-2	TRBJ2-1	TGTGCCAGCAGCTCCTCCGCCCCTAGTAGACACAATGAGCAGTTCTTC	CASSSSAPSRHNEQFF
NA	NA	TRBV5-1	TRBJ1-2	TGCGCCAGCAGCTCCGGCGCCAGGGAGGTCTATGGCTACACCTTC	CASSSGAREVYGYTF
TRBD2	NA	TRBV15	TRBJ2-5	TGTGCCACCAGCAGAGATACGCTAGCGGGAGGGCCCCCCCAAGAGACCCAGTACTTC	CATSRDTLAGGPPQETQYF
TRBD1	few	TRBV7-2	TRBJ1-6	TGTGCCAGCAGCTTACAACAGGGGGGATCACCCCTCCACTTT	CASSLQQGGSPLHF
NA	many	TRBV20-1	TRBJ2-6	TGCAGTGCTAGTTGGGGACTTGGTGGTGGGGCCAACGTCCTGACTTTC	CSASWGLGGGANVLTF
TRBD1	NA	TRBV18	TRBJ1-2	TGTGCCAGCTCCCAAAGACAGGGGGTGAACTATGGCTACACCTTC	CASSQRQGVNYGYTF
NA	NA	TRBV5-5	TRBJ1-5	TGTGCCAGCAGCTTGGCCGCAGGGAATCAGCCCCAGCATTTT	CASSLAAGNQPQHF
TRBD2	NA	TRBV3-1/TRBV3-2	TRBJ2-3	TGTGCCAGCAGCCAAGGGGGAGCGGGGGGCACAGATACGCAGTATTTT	CASSQGGAGGTDTQYF
TRBD2	many	TRBV19	TRBJ2-3	TGTGCCAGTAGGGCAGTCGCGGGGGGGCTTCCAGATACGCAGTATTTT	CASRAVAGGLPDTQYF
NA	NA	TRBV30	TRBJ1-6	TGTGCCTGGCGGGACGGGAGCTCCTATAATTCACCCCTCCACTTT	CAWRDGSSYNSPLHF